Detailed here is one T cell receptor beta chain. Antigen: not known. Through Arm-PCR of CDR3 regions and iRepertoire HTBI primers, TCR beta libraries were built. TCRdb re-derived calls from the multiplex PCR reads in MiXCR, one entry per CDR3 protein. The data show around 400,000 distinct CDR3 sequences, with 21% seen just once and more than 13% held by the top ten. This sample is part of a study of regulatory T cells in long-lasting Graves disease. Looking at the study overall: More than 5 years of antithyroid drugs with positive TSH receptor antibodies defined persistent Graves' disease. Study findings and constraints: Among samples with persistent disease, TRBV28, TRBJ1-2 and TRBJ2-5 were favored. Patients with persistent Graves' had lower TCR diversity than newly diagnosed patients.

As to time point: persistent/refractory GD, antithyroid drugs over 5 years with positive TRAb. Scientists built the TCR library using RNA that was extracted from PBMCs. Into tubes containing EDTA, approximately 8.5 milliliters of peripheral blood were drawn. The germline CDR1 and CDR2 sequences are ENHRY and SYGVKD. Trimming at V came to 4 bases and at J to 1 base, leaving 9 bases not matched to a gene. The CDR3 is 16 amino acids. The chain joins TRBV10-3 to TRBJ1-1; 7 bases align to TRBD1. This TCR came from a female donor with Graves disease. Material: peripheral blood mononuclear cells (PBMCs), obtained when the disease was refractory, from a patient treated with antithyroid drugs. The CDR3, as DNA: TGTGCCATCAGTGGCGAGTCTCGGGACAGGAACACTGAAGCTTTCTTT. It is translated as CAISGESRDRNTEAFF.